This note documents a single T cell receptor (beta chain) sequence. Method: immunoSEQ multiplex PCR; TCRdb's copy keeps in-frame clones and lacks some. The sample has 250,000 to 350,000 clones, around 87% seen once; the top ten hold 7.8%. The entry originates in a study of blood T cell repertoires in COVID-19. About the study: Collection of acute and convalescent COVID-19 samples took place in the United States, Italy and Spain. Sources were T cells, B-cell-depleted T cells, or PBMCs; the material itself was cDNA or gDNA.

V was cut by 3 bases and J by 0 bases, with 6 bases left in between. Germline V gene lookup returns CDR1 LNHNV and CDR2 YYDKDF (reference sequence). This CDR3 spans 14 amino acids. Sequencing input: peripheral blood. The V and J genes are TRBV15 and TRBJ2-4; D is unclear. The clonotype comes from a woman between 45 and 65 years old who had recovered from COVID-19. The CDR3 nucleotides are TGTGCCACCAGCAGGTTACTAGCCAAAAACATTCAGTACTTC. Residues: CATSRLLAKNIQYF. The full variable domain, completed using reference TRBV15 and TRBJ2-4, is DAMVIQNPRYQVTQFGKPVTLSCSQTLNHNVMYWYQQKSSQAPKLLFHYYDKDFNNEADTPDNFQSRRPNTSFCFLDIRSPGLGDTAMYLCATSRLLAKNIQYFGAGTRLSVL.